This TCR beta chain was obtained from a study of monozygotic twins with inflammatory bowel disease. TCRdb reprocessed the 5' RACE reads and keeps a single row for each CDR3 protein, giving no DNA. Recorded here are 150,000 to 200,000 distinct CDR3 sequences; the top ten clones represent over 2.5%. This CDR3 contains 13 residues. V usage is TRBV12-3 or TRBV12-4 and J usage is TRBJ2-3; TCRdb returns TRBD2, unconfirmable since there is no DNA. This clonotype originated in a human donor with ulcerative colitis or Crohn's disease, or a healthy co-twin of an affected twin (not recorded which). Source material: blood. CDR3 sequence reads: CASSPGTTDTQYF.